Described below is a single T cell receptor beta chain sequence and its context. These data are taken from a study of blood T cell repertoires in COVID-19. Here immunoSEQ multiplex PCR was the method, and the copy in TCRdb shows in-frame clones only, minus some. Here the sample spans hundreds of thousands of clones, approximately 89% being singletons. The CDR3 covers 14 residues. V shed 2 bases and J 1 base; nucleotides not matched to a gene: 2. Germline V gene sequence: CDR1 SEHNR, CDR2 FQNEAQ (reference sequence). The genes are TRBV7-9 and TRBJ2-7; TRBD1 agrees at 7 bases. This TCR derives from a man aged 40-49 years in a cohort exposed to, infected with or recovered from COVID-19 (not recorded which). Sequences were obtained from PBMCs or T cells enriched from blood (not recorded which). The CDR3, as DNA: TGTGCCAGCAGCTTATTGGGACAGTCCTACGAGCAGTACTTC. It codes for CASSLLGQSYEQYF.